Below, one TCR beta chain is given with its context. Its target is not known. This record comes from a study of Ad26.COV2.S vaccination and SARS-CoV-2 variants. Study background: The trial was COV1001 and the donor's arm was Ad26.COV2.S. Study results and caveats: Vaccinees displayed broader spike-specific TCR repertoires than placebo recipients. With respect to non-spike TCR breadth, vaccine and placebo recipients were similar. Using TCR breadth and depth analyses may have led to underestimated total T cell responses.

Assay: immunoSEQ multiplex PCR; the TCRdb copy retains only in-frame clones and omits some. The data contain some 300,000 clones, over 80% of them seen just once; the ten biggest clones take up approximately 2.2%. Treatment in this sample: roughly 18 received Ad26.COV2.S at low or high dose, single or two shots; roughly 5 received placebo; per-sample allocation not given. The study sampled participants on day 63 after the first vaccine or placebo injection. Here the sequenced sample was peripheral blood, taken in a trial of Ad26.COV2.S vaccine versus placebo. The TCR originated in a person aged 18-60 years who received the Ad26.COV2.S COVID-19 vaccine or a placebo.

CDR3 bases: TGTGCCAGCAGCGGAGTTAGCGGGGGGGCTGTCGAGCAGTACTTC. It translates to CASSGVSGGAVEQYF. The rearrangement uses TRBV9 and TRBJ2-7; 11 bases fit TRBD2. The CDR3 loop spans 15 amino acids. Germline assignment: CDR1 SGDLS and CDR2 YYNGEE. J lost 6 bases, V lost 3 bases, and 8 bases had no gene match.